Presented here are 5 T cell receptor beta chains from one specimen sequenced in a study of vaccination effects on CD4 cells after COVID-19. Cultured cells yielded isolated CD4+ T cells after less than 11 days. Subjects were given two BNT162b2 or mRNA-1273 vaccine doses. Libraries were prepared by immunoSEQ multiplex PCR; TCRdb keeps only in-frame clonotypes and omits some of them. The sample carries 50,000 to 60,000 clones, about 78% recorded once. These receptors are not linked to any known antigen. This specimen consisted of CD4+ T cells from PBMCs cultured without peptide, obtained after COVID-19 vaccination. The receptors were gathered from a human donor who received a COVID-19 vaccine.

This sequence joins TRBV7-9 and TRBJ2-5; D may be TRBD2 (5 bases). With 3 bases removed from V and 5 bases from J, the gap between germline ends came to 13 bases. There are 14 residues in the CDR3. Germline CDR1 SEHNR, CDR2 FQNEAQ (reference sequence). The CDR3, as DNA: TGTGCCAGCAGCTTGGCGGGCGCATCGGAGACCCAGTACTTC. Its translation: CASSLAGASETQYF.

This chain connects TRBV30 to TRBJ1-1; D is ambiguous. CDR3 length equals 13 residues. The germline gives CDR1 GTSNPN, CDR2 SVGIG (reference sequence). Trimming took 3 bases from V and 2 from J, leaving 10 bases between them. The CDR3 reads CAWSKGRNTEAFF. The DNA for the CDR3 is TGTGCCTGGAGCAAGGGCCGTAACACTGAAGCTTTCTTT.

This clone was detected only a few times. V usage is TRBV5-1 and J usage is TRBJ1-2; TRBD1 matches 8 bases. V dropped 1 base and J dropped 2; count of bases not matched to a gene: 4. The CDR3 totals 15 residues. Germline V lookup: CDR1 SGHRS, CDR2 YFSETQ. This CDR3 reads CASSLSAGGNYGYTF. The CDR3 DNA reads TGCGCCAGCAGCTTGTCGGCAGGGGGCAACTATGGCTACACCTTC.

The chain joins TRBV30 to TRBJ2-7, with TRBD1 as a possible D gene (6 bases). Germline-derived CDR1 and CDR2 are GTSNPN and SVGIG (reference sequence). The CDR3 is 12 amino acids. V was pared by 1 base and J by 3 bases, with 7 bases between. The CDR3: CAWSEGHYEQYF. The CDR3 DNA reads TGTGCCTGGAGTGAGGGACACTACGAGCAGTACTTC.

There are a few counts of this clone. J is TRBJ2-7 and V is TRBV5-4; 7 bases map to TRBD1. The CDR3 consists of 16 residues. Looked up from germline, CDR1 is SGHNT and CDR2 is YYREEE (reference sequence). The trim removed 0 bases at V and 0 bases at J, leaving 6 bases unmatched. CDR3 residues: CASSLGPGTDSYEQYF. Written as DNA, the CDR3 is TGTGCCAGCAGCTTGGGGCCCGGGACAGACTCCTACGAGCAGTACTTC.